One and the same sample provided the 18 T cell receptor beta chains below, sequenced in a study of identical twins. TCRdb independently ran MiXCR on the 5' RACE reads; one entry per CDR3 protein. The sample records approximately 260,000 distinct CDR3 sequences, around 8.8% being singletons. In addition, the sample was reused for a study of yellow fever vaccine responses in identical twins.

Sequencing input: CD8+ T cells sorted from blood. The receptors come from a young woman in good health.

This clonotype was seen just once. This chain links TRBV2 with TRBJ2-7; 7 nucleotides agree with TRBD1. The trim removed 10 bases at V and 2 bases at J, leaving 5 bases unmatched. Germline-derived CDR1 and CDR2 are SNHLY and FYNNEI. The CDR3 covers 12 residues. The CDR3 reads CATRDRAYEQYF. CDR3 sequence (DNA): TGTGCCACTAGGGACAGAGCCTACGAGCAGTACTTC.

The CDR3 region has the DNA TGCGCCAGCAGCCAAGGGCCCGGGACAGGGTCCCAGTACTTC. This codes for CASSQGPGTGSQYF. The V and J genes are TRBV4-1 and TRBJ2-5, with TRBD1 identical over 9 bases. The CDR3 loop spans 14 amino acids. CDR1 and CDR2 from the germline V gene are MGHRA and YSYEKL. V lost 1 base, J lost 9 bases, and 6 bases stayed unmatched.

This clonotype has at least ten counts. The chain recombines TRBV28 with TRBJ2-1, with no clear D. The germline V and J ends were trimmed by 2 bases and 6 bases, with 17 bases remaining between them. The CDR3 runs to 16 residues. CDR1 MDHEN and CDR2 SYDVKM come from the germline V gene. The DNA for the CDR3 is TGTGCCAGCAGTTTAGGATTTGGGCAGAACCTCAATGAGCAGTTCTTC. The encoded protein is CASSLGFGQNLNEQFF.

For this clonotype: This may come from a read error, since a much larger clone is one base off. The gene calls are TRBV7-9 and TRBJ2-7, with 8 bases matching TRBD1. The CDR3 extends over 15 amino acids. The V gene's germline CDR1 is SEHNR and CDR2 FQNEAQ (reference sequence). DNA of the CDR3: TGTGCCAGCAGCTTTCAAGACAGGGGAGCCTACGAGCAGCACTTC. Translated, it gives CASSFQDRGAYEQHF.

This clonotype was found a few times. The CDR3 spells CASSLFGGEETQYF. CDR3 nucleotides: TGTGCCAGCAGCTTATTTGGCGGCGAAGAGACCCAGTACTTC. The genes are TRBV7-9 and TRBJ2-5; no reliable D call. In germline, CDR1 is SEHNR, CDR2 FQNEAQ (reference sequence). V was clipped by 2 bases and J by 3 bases, with 10 bases between them. The CDR3 loop spans 14 amino acids.

The chain combines TRBV20-1 with TRBJ2-7; TRBD1 might be the D (6 bases). Germline V gives CDR1 DFQATT, CDR2 SNEGSKA (reference sequence). Trimming left V 6 bases short and J 6 bases short, with 24 bases between. The CDR3 is made up of 15 amino acids. CDR3 region: CSATQGQDVLREQYF. The CDR3 bases are TGCAGTGCCACACAGGGCCAGGACGTGCTCCGCGAGCAGTACTTC.

This clonotype occurred many times. V and J are TRBV29-1 and TRBJ2-7; 9 positions agree with TRBD2. Trimming took 0 bases from V and 4 from J; bases not matched to a gene: 4. This CDR3 has 14 amino acids. CDR1 and CDR2 (germline): SQVTM, ANQGSEA. CDR3 nucleotides: TGCAGCGTTGAAGATGTGCTAGCGGGATACGAGCAGTACTTC. Residues: CSVEDVLAGYEQYF.

This clonotype was detected a few times. The CDR3 reads CASSYETSGSHEQFF. CDR3 sequence (DNA): TGTGCCAGCAGTTACGAGACTAGCGGGAGCCATGAGCAGTTCTTC. V is TRBV6-2 or TRBV6-3 and J is TRBJ2-1; 12 nucleotides match TRBD2. CDR3 length equals 15 residues. Germline CDR1 is MNHEY and CDR2 is SVGEGT. V was pared by 2 bases and J by 8 bases, with 4 bases of the junction left unmatched.

The V gene is TRBV28, the J gene TRBJ2-5, with 7 bases identical to TRBD2. This CDR3 has 17 residues. V was pared by 6 bases and J by 1 base, with 14 bases of the junction left unmatched. CDR1 and CDR2 from the germline V gene are MDHEN and SYDVKM. CDR3 residues: CASSDRFDWGGQETQYF. The CDR3 nucleotides read TGTGCCAGCAGCGATCGATTCGACTGGGGGGGCCAAGAGACCCAGTACTTC.

This clonotype was found a few times. The chain links TRBV6-5 to TRBJ2-7; no reliable D call. Germline V gene data show CDR1 as MNHEY and CDR2 as SVGAGI. The germline V and J ends were trimmed by 0 bases and 3 bases, with 6 bases remaining between them. The CDR3 has 13 residues. CDR3 bases: TGTGCCAGCAGTTACTCAGAGTACTACGAGCAGTACTTC. Translated, it gives CASSYSEYYEQYF.

The chain recombines TRBV27 with TRBJ1-5; the D is unclear. Per germline, CDR1 MNHEY and CDR2 SMNVEV (reference sequence). This CDR3 is 13 amino acids long. The V and J ends lost 4 bases and 0 bases respectively, with 4 bases between them. The CDR3 reads CASSWDSNQPQHF. In DNA form, the CDR3 reads TGTGCCAGCAGTTGGGATAGCAATCAGCCCCAGCATTTT.

V is TRBV9 and J is TRBJ1-1; D is perhaps TRBD1 (6 bases). Germline CDR1 reads SGDLS; CDR2 reads YYNGEE. The CDR3 runs to 13 residues. V lost 3 bases, J lost 2 bases, and 8 bases lay in between. CDR3 sequence reads: CASSATGNTEAFF. The DNA for the CDR3 is TGTGCCAGCAGCGCGACAGGAAACACTGAAGCTTTCTTT.

This clonotype showed up many times. V and J are TRBV29-1 and TRBJ2-1, with TRBD1 identical over 7 bases. Germline V gene lookup returns CDR1 SQVTM and CDR2 ANQGSEA. The CDR3 spans 16 residues. After removal of 5 bases from V and 0 bases from J, the junction contained 10 bases not matched to a gene. The CDR3 is CSVTDPTGSSYNEQFF. The CDR3 bases are TGCAGCGTTACCGACCCGACAGGGAGCTCCTACAATGAGCAGTTCTTC.

This clonotype has only a few counts. The chain carries TRBV11-2 and TRBJ2-5; TRBD2 agrees at 9 bases. V lost 0 bases, J lost 5 bases, and 7 bases stayed unmatched. Per the germline V gene, CDR1 is SGHAT and CDR2 is FQNNGV. The CDR3 extends over 16 amino acids. The CDR3 DNA is TGTGCCAGCAGCTTAGAATTTAGCGGGAGCGGGGAGACCCAGTACTTC. It yields the protein CASSLEFSGSGETQYF.

This clonotype came up many times. The rearrangement links TRBV29-1 to TRBJ2-7, with D possibly TRBD2 on 6 matching bases. Germline V lookup: CDR1 SQVTM, CDR2 ANQGSEA. Deletions cut 7 bases from V and 1 base from J, with 11 bases between. CDR3 length: 12 residues. The CDR3 DNA is TGCAGCGAGGGACTCCCGTCCTACGAGCAGTACTTC. It yields the protein CSEGLPSYEQYF.

The chain uses TRBV7-9 and TRBJ2-1; unclear D gene. The CDR3 has 13 amino acids. The germline V and J ends were trimmed by 8 bases and 7 bases, with 15 bases remaining between them. CDR1 is SEHNR, CDR2 FQNEAQ, per germline (reference sequence). The CDR3 DNA sequence: TGTGCCAGCGCCCTGGGCTCCCATAATGAGCAGTTCTTC. It codes for CASALGSHNEQFF. Full variable domain (outside the CDR3, taken from reference TRBV7-9 and TRBJ2-1): DTGVSQNPRHKITKRGQNVTFRCDPISEHNRLYWYRQTLGQGPEFLTYFQNEAQLEKSRLLSDRFSAERPKGSFSTLEIQRTEQGDSAMYLCASALGSHNEQFFGPGTRLTVL.

The J gene is TRBJ1-3, the V gene TRBV6-5; weak D call: TRBD1 (6 bases). Looked up from germline, CDR1 is MNHEY and CDR2 is SVGAGI. This CDR3 region has 17 residues. V dropped 0 bases and J dropped 1 base, with 13 bases sitting between them. The CDR3 protein is CASSYSGAPGSGNTIYF. The CDR3 coding sequence is TGTGCCAGCAGTTACTCGGGGGCACCTGGATCTGGAAACACCATATATTTT.

This rearrangement joins TRBV11-1 to TRBJ2-5, with D perhaps TRBD1 or TRBD2 (5 bases each). CDR1 is SGHAT, CDR2 FQDESV, per germline (reference sequence). Between the trimmed V and J ends, which lost 5 bases and 2 bases, there was a span of 15 bases. The CDR3 loop spans 15 amino acids. This CDR3 is CASSPIGTTQETQYF. Here the CDR3 DNA reads TGTGCCAGCAGCCCCATCGGGACGACACAAGAGACCCAGTACTTC.